A selection of T cell receptor beta chains follows, all from one sample in a study of cytomegalovirus exposure and HLA in healthy donors. Some clones are missing from TCRdb's copy, which holds only in-frame ones; the method was immunoSEQ multiplex PCR. In the table there are around 110,000 clones, 79% of which are singletons. What was sequenced was PBMCs. The source of these receptors is a woman aged 18-29 years in good health and CMV-seropositive. Both conserved end residues are part of each CDR3. D genes are given only for firm matches. Part of the rows lack a size; the others show once, few, many or a class for expanded clones.

d_gene	j_gene	len	v_gene	abundance	CDR3aa	CDR3nt
TRBD2	TRBJ2-2	15	TRBV7-8	NA	CASNLLAGGAGELFF	TGTGCCAGCAACTTACTAGCGGGAGGTGCCGGGGAGCTGTTTTTT
TRBD1	TRBJ1-1	18	TRBV18	NA	CASSLQRRPGTGHTEAFF	TGTGCCAGCTCACTACAAAGACGTCCCGGGACAGGGCACACTGAAGCTTTCTTT
NA	TRBJ2-7	14	TRBV6-1	NA	CASSELTGFYEQYF	TGTGCCAGCAGTGAACTAACAGGGTTCTACGAGCAGTACTTC
NA	TRBJ2-5	13	TRBV7-6	NA	CASSLGPRETQYF	TGTGCCAGCAGCTTAGGGCCTCGAGAGACCCAGTACTTC
NA	TRBJ2-7	12	TRBV28	NA	CASSLAGQEQYF	TGTGCCAGCAGTTTAGCGGGACAGGAGCAGTACTTC
TRBD2	TRBJ2-7	15	TRBV27	NA	CASSLGLAGIYEQYF	TGTGCCAGCAGCTTAGGACTAGCGGGGATCTACGAGCAGTACTTC
NA	TRBJ2-3	16	TRBV7-2	NA	CASSGLNSPAADTQYF	TGTGCCAGCAGCGGACTAAATTCTCCCGCGGCAGATACGCAGTATTTT
TRBD2	TRBJ2-7	17	TRBV15	NA	CATSRPGTSGRSDEQYF	TGTGCCACCAGCAGACCCGGGACTAGCGGGAGGAGCGACGAGCAGTACTTC
NA	TRBJ2-1	13	TRBV6-1	NA	CASSEMGEVKQFF	TGTGCCAGCAGTGAAATGGGGGAGGTAAAGCAGTTCTTC
TRBD1	TRBJ1-1	11	TRBV7-9	NA	CASGQGREAFF	TGTGCCAGTGGACAGGGTCGTGAAGCTTTCTTT
TRBD1	TRBJ2-1	12	TRBV7-9	NA	CASASITGGQFF	TGTGCCAGCGCCTCAATCACAGGGGGCCAGTTCTTC
NA	TRBJ2-7	11	TRBV20-1	NA	CSARLEYEQYF	TGCAGTGCTAGGTTGGAGTACGAGCAGTACTTC
TRBD1	TRBJ1-2	14	TRBV7-8	NA	CASSLGHRGVGYTF	TGTGCCAGCAGCTTAGGCCACAGGGGTGTGGGATACACCTTC
TRBD2	TRBJ2-1	15	TRBV18	NA	CASSPQRELVDEQFF	TGTGCCAGCTCACCACAGCGGGAGTTGGTCGATGAGCAGTTCTTC
NA	TRBJ1-1	12	TRBV11-3	NA	CASSSPIREAFF	TGTGCCAGCAGCTCCCCCATCAGGGAAGCTTTCTTT
NA	TRBJ1-2	12	TRBV28	NA	CAYYTGNYGYTF	TGTGCTTACTATACAGGGAACTATGGCTACACCTTC
NA	TRBJ2-3	11	TRBV20-1	NA	CSGGGQDTQYF	TGCAGTGGGGGGGGCCAAGATACGCAGTATTTT
TRBD1	TRBJ1-1	14	TRBV11-2	once	CASSLGFRGRLAFF	TGTGCCAGCAGCTTAGGTTTCAGGGGGCGACTGGCTTTCTTT
NA	TRBJ1-2	13	TRBV30	NA	CAWSALENLGYTF	TGTGCCTGGAGTGCACTAGAGAATCTTGGCTACACCTTC
NA	TRBJ2-7	14	TRBV6-6	NA	CASSYERLSYEQYF	TGTGCCAGCAGTTACGAACGGTTATCCTACGAGCAGTACTTC
TRBD2	TRBJ2-3	15	TRBV9	NA	CASSSLFGGTDTQYF	TGTGCCAGCAGCTCACTTTTCGGGGGGACAGATACGCAGTATTTT
NA	TRBJ2-5	15	TRBV30	NA	CAWSGAGVWQETQYF	TGTGCCTGGAGTGGCGCAGGGGTCTGGCAAGAGACCCAGTACTTC
NA	TRBJ1-1	12	TRBV6-5	NA	CASSSTTPEAFF	TGTGCCAGCAGTTCGACAACCCCTGAAGCTTTCTTT
TRBD2	TRBJ2-7	14	TRBV6-1	NA	CASRAGLGAYEQYF	TGTGCCAGCAGGGCGGGACTAGGGGCCTACGAGCAGTACTTC
NA	TRBJ2-3	14	TRBV6-6	NA	CAVRGGASTDTQYF	TGTGCCGTACGAGGGGGAGCTAGCACAGATACGCAGTATTTT
NA	TRBJ1-2	15	TRBV6-5	NA	CASSNSLRTNYGYTF	TGTGCCAGCAGTAACAGTCTAAGGACTAACTATGGCTACACCTTC
NA	TRBJ1-2	14	TRBV5-1	few	CASSLIARGHGYTF	TGCGCCAGCAGCTTGATTGCCAGGGGACATGGCTACACCTTC
NA	TRBJ2-7	15	TRBV5-6	NA	CASSFILAFNYEQYF	TGTGCCAGCAGCTTCATTTTAGCGTTTAACTACGAGCAGTACTTC
TRBD1	TRBJ1-4	13	TRBV7-8	NA	CASSLTDREKLFF	TGTGCCAGCAGCTTGACGGACAGGGAGAAACTGTTTTTT
TRBD2	TRBJ2-1	14	TRBV5-1	NA	CASSLGREGGEQFF	TGCGCCAGCAGCTTGGGACGGGAGGGCGGTGAGCAGTTCTTC
NA	TRBJ1-4	14	TRBV19	NA	CASSMRGGGEKLFF	TGTGCCAGTAGTATGAGGGGAGGAGGTGAAAAACTGTTTTTT
NA	TRBJ1-1	12	TRBV5-5	NA	CASLGGATEAFF	TGTGCCAGCCTTGGGGGGGCCACTGAAGCTTTCTTT
NA	TRBJ1-4	14	TRBV7-9	NA	CASSRTGMGEKLFF	TGTGCCAGCAGCAGAACAGGGATGGGTGAAAAACTGTTTTTT
NA	TRBJ2-5	14	TRBV6-1	NA	CASSEAGGQETQYF	TGTGCCAGCAGTGAAGCGGGAGGCCAAGAGACCCAGTACTTC
TRBD1	TRBJ2-1	14	TRBV11-3	once	CASSGQGDYNEQFF	TGTGCCAGCAGCGGACAGGGGGATTACAATGAGCAGTTCTTC
NA	TRBJ2-5	14	TRBV6-1	NA	CASSEFGQRETQYF	TGTGCCAGCAGTGAATTTGGACAGCGGGAGACCCAGTACTTC
TRBD2	TRBJ2-3	17	TRBV9	NA	CASSARGSGVFADTQYF	TGTGCCAGCAGCGCTCGGGGGAGCGGGGTTTTCGCAGATACGCAGTATTTT
TRBD2	TRBJ2-2	15	TRBV11-2	NA	CASSSGLAGIGELFF	TGTGCCAGCAGCTCAGGACTAGCGGGGATCGGGGAGCTGTTTTTT
NA	TRBJ1-4	14	TRBV5-8	NA	CASSFGQPNEKLFF	TGTGCCAGCAGCTTCGGACAGCCTAATGAAAAACTGTTTTTT
NA	TRBJ2-7	15	TRBV7-9	NA	CASSSWQGPYYEQYF	TGTGCCAGCAGCTCTTGGCAGGGCCCCTACTACGAGCAGTACTTC
NA	TRBJ1-2	12	TRBV28	NA	CASSEFTGGYTF	TGTGCCAGCAGTGAATTCACGGGTGGCTACACCTTC
NA	TRBJ2-1	15	TRBV5-6	NA	CASSLPRPAYNEQFF	TGTGCCAGCAGCTTGCCTAGGCCTGCCTACAATGAGCAGTTCTTC
NA	TRBJ2-1	8	TRBV7-3	few	CASSLELF	TGTGCCAGCAGCTTAGAGCTCTTC
TRBD1	TRBJ1-5	16	TRBV27	NA	CASSKISGQGHQPQHF	TGTGCCAGCAGCAAAATCTCGGGACAGGGTCATCAGCCCCAGCATTTT
NA	TRBJ2-7	14	TRBV7-2	NA	CASSLLLRSYEQYF	TGTGCCAGCAGCTTACTCCTCCGTTCCTACGAGCAGTACTTC
NA	TRBJ1-1	14	TRBV9	few	CASSVTGMNTEAFF	TGTGCCAGCAGCGTAACAGGGATGAACACTGAAGCTTTCTTT
NA	TRBJ1-1	17	TRBV14	NA	CASSLTLSGDLTTEAFF	TGTGCCAGCAGCCTCACCCTAAGCGGGGACTTGACCACTGAAGCTTTCTTT
NA	TRBJ2-7	11	TRBV30	NA	CAWGTFYEQYF	TGTGCCTGGGGGACATTCTACGAGCAGTACTTC
NA	TRBJ1-5	14	TRBV6-1	NA	CASRGGASNQPQHF	TGTGCCAGCCGGGGGGGCGCAAGCAATCAGCCCCAGCATTTT
NA	TRBJ1-4	15	TRBV4-1	NA	CASSQDLRGLEKLFF	TGCGCCAGCAGCCAAGATCTGCGAGGGCTGGAAAAACTGTTTTTT
NA	TRBJ2-7	15	TRBV15	NA	CATSRALTGTYEQYF	TGTGCCACCAGCAGAGCCCTGACGGGGACCTACGAGCAGTACTTC
TRBD1	TRBJ1-5	15	TRBV5-6	NA	CASSLGQGAGQPQHF	TGTGCCAGCAGCTTGGGACAGGGGGCCGGACAGCCCCAGCATTTT
TRBD1	TRBJ2-2	14	TRBV5-1	NA	CASRTTGTTGELFF	TGCGCCAGCAGAACGACAGGGACAACCGGGGAGCTGTTTTTT
NA	TRBJ1-4	15	TRBV6-1	NA	CASSEAQLRGEKLFF	TGTGCCAGCAGTGAAGCCCAGCTTAGGGGTGAAAAACTGTTTTTT
TRBD2	TRBJ2-7	16	TRBV13	NA	CASTYLRGGDAYEQYF	TGTGCCAGCACCTACTTAAGGGGAGGGGACGCCTACGAGCAGTACTTC
NA	TRBJ1-2	14	TRBV28	NA	CASSLREENYGYTF	TGTGCCAGCAGTTTAAGGGAGGAAAACTATGGCTACACCTTC